Listed below are T cell receptor beta chains from one sample, sequenced in a study of tumor-infiltrating lymphocytes in primary liver carcinoma. TCRdb fed the multiplex PCR reads into MiXCR, producing one record per CDR3 protein. The sample has 190,000 or so distinct CDR3 sequences, approximately 65% seen once; the top ten hold about 7.1%. Sequencing was performed on peripheral blood. The receptors shown here come from a woman aged 55-75 years with primary liver carcinoma and hepatitis B virus infection. Both conserved end residues are part of each CDR3. A D gene is named only where the DNA matches it firmly. Clone size is shown for a subset of rows, as once, few, many or a class of expanded clone.

d_gene: TRBD1; j_gene: TRBJ1-2; abundance: few; v_gene: TRBV11-2; CDR3aa: CDSSRQGTNLYGYAF; CDR3nt: TGTGACAGCAGCCGACAGGGTACAAACCTCTATGGCTACGCCTTC
d_gene: .; j_gene: TRBJ2-2; abundance: .; v_gene: TRBV6-2/TRBV6-3; CDR3aa: CAGGGLLNTGELFF; CDR3nt: TGTGCCGGTGGCGGGCTACTGAACACCGGGGAGCTGTTCTTT
d_gene: TRBD1; j_gene: TRBJ2-7; abundance: medium-sized; v_gene: TRBV11-1; CDR3aa: CASSLALFDRDYEQYF; CDR3nt: TGTGCCAGCAGCTTAGCGCTATTCGACAGGGACTACGAGCAGTACTTC
d_gene: .; j_gene: TRBJ1-2; abundance: .; v_gene: TRBV6-6; CDR3aa: CASTYISNYGYIF; CDR3nt: TGTGCCAGTACTTATATAAGCAACTATGGCTACATCTTC
d_gene: TRBD1; j_gene: TRBJ1-5; abundance: .; v_gene: TRBV11-3; CDR3aa: CAISPRTGYQPQHF; CDR3nt: TGTGCCATCAGCCCAAGGACAGGGTATCAGCCCCAGCATTTC
d_gene: .; j_gene: TRBJ1-2; abundance: .; v_gene: TRBV11-2; CDR3aa: CSSSLGLGADYSYTF; CDR3nt: TGTTCCAGCAGCTTAGGGCTGGGGGCGGACTATAGCTACACCTTC
d_gene: TRBD1; j_gene: TRBJ2-7; abundance: .; v_gene: TRBV7-8; CDR3aa: CASSLTETGAEQYF; CDR3nt: TGTGCCAGCAGCTTAACCGAGACAGGGGCCGAGCAGTACTTC
d_gene: TRBD1; j_gene: TRBJ2-2; abundance: .; v_gene: TRBV28; CDR3aa: CASSLRRGRQTDMNTGELFF; CDR3nt: TGTGCCAGCAGTTTAAGAAGGGGGCGGCAGACGGACATGAACACCGGGGAGCTGTTTTTT
d_gene: .; j_gene: TRBJ2-7; abundance: .; v_gene: TRBV11-3; CDR3aa: CASNLEQGTYEQYF; CDR3nt: TGTGCCAGCAACTTAGAGCAGGGAACCTACGAGCAGTACTTC
d_gene: .; j_gene: TRBJ2-3; abundance: .; v_gene: TRBV11-2; CDR3aa: CASNSAPNTQYF; CDR3nt: TGTGCCAGCAACTCGGCGCCAAATACGCAGTATTTT
d_gene: .; j_gene: TRBJ2-1; abundance: .; v_gene: TRBV20-1; CDR3aa: CSARDDPAIEQFF; CDR3nt: TGCAGTGCTAGAGATGACCCAGCGATTGAGCAGTTCTTC
d_gene: .; j_gene: TRBJ2-1; abundance: .; v_gene: TRBV13; CDR3aa: CASSWGLASGSNEQFF; CDR3nt: TGTGCCAGCAGCTGGGGATTAGCAAGTGGGAGCAATGAACAGTTCTTC
d_gene: .; j_gene: TRBJ1-2; abundance: many; v_gene: TRBV6-5; CDR3aa: CASSYSVFEAYGYTF; CDR3nt: TGTGCCAGCAGTTACTCAGTCTTCGAGGCCTATGGCTACACCTTC